This T cell receptor beta chain emerged from a study of cytomegalovirus exposure and HLA in healthy donors. The overall study: A preliminary data release comprised 80 million to 95 million unique TCRs obtained from HLA-typed donors.

Regarding this clone: The antigen is not known.

Broader study findings: In vitro confirmation showed three CMV-associated chains to be CMV antigen specific. There was a cluster of highly shared sequence variants that was likely a sequencing artifact. Prior analysis indicated that the majority of TCR beta V segments exhibited productivity approximately 87% or approximately 30% of the time.

The V and J ends lost 1 base and 12 bases, in that order; junction bases with no gene match: 10. This CDR3 is built from 14 residues. Germline CDR1 LGHNA, CDR2 YNFKEQ. Primers included in the PCR were 60 Vbeta and 13 Jbeta primers. Repertoires were generated with immunoSEQ multiplex PCR, while TCRdb's copy carries only in-frame clones and drops some. The table has approximately 170,000 clones, approximately 81% seen once; the top ten hold roughly 0.75%. The V call is TRBV4-2, the J call TRBJ2-3, with 7 bases matching TRBD2. Sequencing was carried out using PBMCs. The TCR comes from a woman aged 18 to 35 in good health and CMV-seronegative. CDR3 protein: CASSQAGEGLPQYF. CDR3 sequence (DNA): TGTGCCAGCAGCCAAGCCGGGGAGGGTCTTCCACAGTATTTT.